This passage covers 3 T cell receptor beta chains from one sample sequenced in a study of blood T cell repertoires in COVID-19. The data were produced by immunoSEQ multiplex PCR, yet TCRdb's version contains in-frame clones alone and is incomplete. The sample holds some 350,000 clones; 80% to 90% are singletons and the top ten take over 4.5%. The sequencing input was PBMCs or T cells enriched from blood (not recorded which). The receptors stem from a man aged 25 to 40 who had recovered from COVID-19.

The gene calls are TRBV11-2 and TRBJ2-1; the match to TRBD2 covers 8 bases. Germline CDR1 and CDR2: SGHAT and FQNNGV. This CDR3 has 15 residues. J gave up 10 bases and V 4 bases, and 12 bases lay outside the gene matches. CDR3 protein: CASSSSRRGVREQFF. As DNA, the CDR3 is TGTGCCAGCAGCTCTAGCCGGCGGGGGGTCCGGGAGCAGTTCTTC. The full variable domain, completed using reference TRBV11-2 and TRBJ2-1, is EAGVAQSPRYKIIEKRQSVAFWCNPISGHATLYWYQQILGQGPKLLIQFQNNGVVDDSQLPKDRFSAERLKGVDSTLKIQPAKLEDSAVYLCASSSSRRGVREQFFGPGTRLTVL.

CDR3 nucleotides: TGTGCCAGCAGTTACGGCCTCTATAATTCACCCCTCCACTTT. Translated: CASSYGLYNSPLHF. This chain connects TRBV6-5 to TRBJ1-6, with D hard to call. V lost 2 bases and J lost 3, with 5 bases in between. This CDR3 region has 14 residues. CDR1 and CDR2 (germline): MNHEY, SVGAGI.

The chain carries TRBV3-1 (or the pseudogene TRBV3-2) and TRBJ2-7, with 9 bases lining up with TRBD1. In germline, CDR1 is LGHDT, CDR2 YNNKEL (reference sequence). The CDR3 spans 16 residues. V trimming: 0 bases; J trimming: 6 bases; junction bases outside the gene matches: 9. CDR3 coding DNA: TGTGCCAGCAGCCAAGAGTCCGGGACAGGGAGGGTCGAGCAGTACTTC. It translates to CASSQESGTGRVEQYF.